A selection of T cell receptor beta chains follows, all from one sample in a study of T cell responses to AZD1222 COVID-19 vaccine. Profiling relied on immunoSEQ multiplex PCR, and the TCRdb table lists in-frame clones only, not all of them. The sample records about 260,000 clones, 85% to 95% being singletons. The starting material was peripheral blood, obtained on day 0 of AZD1222 vaccination. The source of these receptors is an adult in good health. Both conserved end residues are part of each CDR3. The D gene is left open where the match is weak. For some rows the clone size is stated as once, few or many, or as a class when expanded; others skip it.

j_call v_call d_call clone_size cdr3_aa cdr3_nt
TRBJ1-2 TRBV28 TRBD1 once CASRPGTGNYGYTF TGTGCCAGCAGACCAGGGACAGGGAACTATGGCTACACCTTC
TRBJ2-7 TRBV11-1 - - CASSLVGGSGYEQYF TGTGCCAGCAGCTTAGTCGGGGGTTCGGGCTACGAGCAGTACTTC
TRBJ1-2 TRBV27 - - CASWGAGANYGYTF TGTGCCAGCTGGGGGGCGGGGGCGAACTATGGCTACACCTTC
TRBJ2-7 TRBV5-1 - - CASSLNTANEQYF TGCGCCAGCAGCTTGAACACCGCCAACGAGCAGTACTTC
TRBJ2-1 TRBV9 - - CASSPVSSYNEQFF TGTGCCAGCAGCCCGGTCAGCTCCTACAATGAGCAGTTCTTC
TRBJ2-2 TRBV5-1 - - CASSITPGSGELFF TGCGCCAGCAGCATCACTCCAGGGAGCGGGGAGCTGTTTTTT
TRBJ1-1 TRBV9 - - CASSRTMNTEAFF TGTGCCAGCAGTAGGACTATGAACACTGAAGCTTTCTTT
TRBJ2-7 TRBV11-2 - - CASSFGRGQYEQYF TGTGCCAGCAGCTTTGGTCGGGGGCAATACGAGCAGTACTTC
TRBJ2-3 TRBV2 - - CASSEVAGAQEYF TGTGCCAGCAGTGAAGTGGCGGGGGCCCAGGAGTATTTT
TRBJ1-2 TRBV18 - - CASSPPGAVGYTF TGTGCCAGCTCACCACCGGGGGCTGTTGGCTACACCTTC
TRBJ1-1 TRBV3-1/TRBV3-2 - - CASSQSHQNTEAFF TGTGCCAGCAGCCAATCCCACCAGAACACTGAAGCTTTCTTT
TRBJ2-7 TRBV7-9 - - CASSLESREQYF TGTGCCAGCAGCTTAGAGAGCCGAGAGCAGTACTTC
TRBJ1-1 TRBV7-8 - - CASSLVVVNTEAFF TGTGCCAGCAGCTTAGTGGTTGTGAACACTGAAGCTTTCTTT
TRBJ1-5 TRBV2 - few CASKGTFGSQPQHF TGTGCCAGCAAAGGCACTTTCGGTAGTCAGCCCCAGCATTTT
TRBJ2-7 TRBV7-6 - - CASSPPTGGSYEQYF TGTGCCAGCAGCCCGCCGACCGGGGGTTCCTACGAGCAGTACTTC
TRBJ1-1 TRBV15 - - CATSTPPAGTTEAFF TGTGCCACCAGCACACCTCCTGCGGGGACCACTGAAGCTTTCTTT
TRBJ2-7 TRBV11-2 - - CASSLSVGTVEQYF TGTGCCAGCAGCTTAAGCGTAGGTACGGTCGAGCAGTACTTC
TRBJ1-2 TRBV28 TRBD1 - CASRGQAYYGYTF TGTGCCAGCAGAGGACAGGCGTACTATGGCTACACCTTC
TRBJ2-3 TRBV5-1 - - CASSPGTDTQYF TGCGCCAGCAGCCCGGGCACAGATACGCAGTATTTT
TRBJ2-4 TRBV7-9 - - CASSTYSGVAKNIQYF TGTGCCAGCAGCACCTATTCAGGCGTAGCCAAAAACATTCAGTACTTC
TRBJ1-2 TRBV28 TRBD1 - CASSGDSGYGYTF TGTGCCAGCAGTGGGGACAGTGGGTATGGCTACACCTTC
TRBJ1-6 TRBV28 - - CASSWEGYSPLHF TGTGCCAGCAGTTGGGAGGGCTATTCACCCCTCCACTTT
TRBJ2-1 TRBV5-4 - - CASSLDEGGAYNEQFF TGTGCCAGCAGCTTGGATGAGGGGGGGGCCTACAATGAGCAGTTCTTC
TRBJ1-6 TRBV6-5 - - CASSSTTGTNSPLHF TGTGCCAGCAGTTCAACTACAGGGACCAATTCACCCCTCCACTTT
TRBJ2-1 TRBV5-4 - - CASSPEGGWIEQFF TGTGCCAGCAGCCCCGAGGGCGGGTGGATTGAGCAGTTCTTC
TRBJ2-1 TRBV2 - - CASSESRANEQFF TGTGCCAGCAGTGAATCTAGAGCGAATGAGCAGTTCTTC
TRBJ1-2 TRBV24-1 - few CATSDYSLVYGYTF TGTGCCACCAGTGATTATAGCTTGGTCTATGGCTACACCTTC